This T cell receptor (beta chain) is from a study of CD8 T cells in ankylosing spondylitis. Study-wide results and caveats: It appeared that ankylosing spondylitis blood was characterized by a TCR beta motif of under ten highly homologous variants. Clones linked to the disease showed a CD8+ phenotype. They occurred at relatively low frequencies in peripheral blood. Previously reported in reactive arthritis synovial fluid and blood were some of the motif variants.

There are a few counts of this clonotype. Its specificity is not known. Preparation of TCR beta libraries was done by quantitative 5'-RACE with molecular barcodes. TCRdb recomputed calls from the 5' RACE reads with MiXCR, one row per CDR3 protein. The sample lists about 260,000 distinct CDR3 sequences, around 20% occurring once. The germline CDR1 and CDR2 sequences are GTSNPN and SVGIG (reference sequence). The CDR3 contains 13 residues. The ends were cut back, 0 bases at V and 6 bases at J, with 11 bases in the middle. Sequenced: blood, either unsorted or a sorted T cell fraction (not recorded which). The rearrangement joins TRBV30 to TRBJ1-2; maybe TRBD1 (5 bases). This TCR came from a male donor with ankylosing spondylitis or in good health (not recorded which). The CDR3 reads CAWSVPGVNGYTF. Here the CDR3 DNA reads TGTGCCTGGAGTGTACCGGGGGTCAATGGCTACACCTTC.